Following are 19 T cell receptor beta chains from one sample sequenced in a study of blood T cell repertoires in COVID-19 (dated by TCRdb to about 2020). Libraries were made using the immunoSEQ multiplex PCR assay. In its TCRdb copy, this immuneACCESS table keeps in-frame sequences only and misses some clones. Where compared with another copy, unresolved V genes explain less than half of these, and the others have no known cause. For this sample there are about 400,000 clones; over 85% appear just once. Of the sample, about 1.8% is held by the ten largest clones. Sequencing was done on a sample of PBMCs or T cells enriched from blood (not recorded which). The receptors derive from a woman in her twenties or thirties who had recovered from COVID-19.

The CDR3 protein is CASSFRSSYNSPLHF. CDR3 in DNA: TGTGCCAGCAGCTTTAGGAGCTCCTATAATTCACCCCTCCACTTT. The V gene is TRBV5-6, the J gene TRBJ1-6; D call uncertain. CDR1 SGHDT and CDR2 YYEEEE come from the germline V gene. V dropped 2 bases and J dropped 0 bases, with 6 bases sitting between them. This CDR3 spans 15 amino acids.

This clone has a handful of counts. The V and J genes are TRBV4-2 and TRBJ1-6; TRBD1 matches at 7 bases. The V gene end was trimmed by 0 bases and the J gene end by 7 bases; junction bases not matched to a gene: 6. The CDR3 totals 16 residues. CDR1 is LGHNA and CDR2 is YNFKEQ in the germline V gene. CDR3 region: CASSQDRGQTNSPLHF. The CDR3 DNA sequence: TGTGCCAGCAGCCAAGATCGGGGACAGACCAATTCACCCCTCCACTTT.

V is TRBV7-2 and J is TRBJ1-3; D is undetermined. The length of the CDR3 is 15 residues. In germline, CDR1 is SGHTA, CDR2 FQGNSA. Trimming stripped 1 base from V and 0 bases from J, with 7 bases between. CDR3 DNA sequence: TGTGCCAGCAGCTTAGGAGACAACTCTGGAAACACCATATATTTT. This encodes CASSLGDNSGNTIYF. Based on the CDR3 plus reference TRBV7-2 and TRBJ1-3, the full variable domain is GAGVSQSPSNKVTEKGKDVELRCDPISGHTALYWYRQSLGQGLEFLIYFQGNSAPDKSGLPSDRFSAERTGGSVSTLTIQRTQQEDSAVYLCASSLGDNSGNTIYFGEGSWLTVV.

This clone was recorded a few times. The V and J genes are TRBV5-1 and TRBJ2-3; 8 bases agree with TRBD1. J gave up 0 bases and V 2 bases, and 2 bases lay outside the gene matches. This CDR3 comprises 15 residues. The germline V gene encodes CDR1 SGHRS and CDR2 YFSETQ. For the CDR3, the DNA is TGCGCCAGCAGCTTCCGACAGGGGAGCACAGATACGCAGTATTTT. It encodes CASSFRQGSTDTQYF. Supplemented by reference TRBV5-1 and TRBJ2-3, the full variable domain reads KAGVTQTPRYLIKTRGQQVTLSCSPISGHRSVSWYQQTPGQGLQFLFEYFSETQRNKGNFPGRFSGRQFSNSRSEMNVSTLELGDSALYLCASSFRQGSTDTQYFGPGTRLTVL.

This clone appeared a single time. This chain links TRBV7-3 with TRBJ2-5; a weak D match, TRBD1 (6 bases). The CDR3 is 14 amino acids. Germline V gene lookup returns CDR1 SGHTA and CDR2 FQGTGA. With 5 bases removed from V and 4 bases from J, the gap between germline ends came to 14 bases. The CDR3 DNA reads as TGTGCCAGCAGCCCCAGAGGACAGTCAGAGACCCAGTACTTC. It translates to CASSPRGQSETQYF.

V usage is TRBV27 and J usage is TRBJ2-2; D unresolved. CDR1 and CDR2 from the germline V gene are MNHEY and SMNVEV (reference sequence). The length of the CDR3 is 14 residues. Trimming left V 2 bases short and J 2 bases short, with 6 bases between. The CDR3 spells CASSLTFNTGELFF. CDR3 DNA: TGTGCCAGCAGTTTAACTTTTAACACCGGGGAGCTGTTTTTT.

V is TRBV7-9 and J is TRBJ2-5; TRBD2 might be the D (6 bases). The V gene's germline CDR1 is SEHNR and CDR2 FQNEAQ (reference sequence). Trimming removed 1 base from V and 5 bases from J, with 17 bases in between. The CDR3 consists of 16 residues. The chain's CDR3 is CASSLGRAGLRETQYF. The CDR3 nucleotides read TGTGCCAGCAGCTTAGGGAGGGCCGGCCTGCGGGAGACCCAGTACTTC.

V usage is TRBV2 and J usage is TRBJ2-3; possible D gene TRBD1, 6 bases. Germline values: CDR1 SNHLY, CDR2 FYNNEI. The CDR3 sequence is 16 residues long. The V end was cut by 6 bases, the J end by 7 bases, with 23 bases between. The CDR3 reads CASRSFPGLGGYTQYF. For the CDR3, the DNA is TGTGCCAGCAGGTCCTTCCCGGGGCTTGGGGGCTATACGCAGTATTTT.

The chain carries TRBV7-6 and TRBJ2-1, with TRBD2 matching 11 bases. The CDR3 has 17 residues. With 0 bases clipped from V and 2 bases from J, the junction kept 3 bases outside the gene matches. The germline V gene has CDR1 SGHVS and CDR2 FNYEAQ. The CDR3 bases are TGTGCCAGCAGCTTAGCTGGGACTAGCGGAACCTACAATGAGCAGTTCTTC. Its translation is CASSLAGTSGTYNEQFF.

V is TRBV29-1 and J is TRBJ1-4; TRBD1 matches at 8 bases. The CDR3 is 14 amino acids. The germline gives CDR1 SQVTM, CDR2 ANQGSEA. Trimming at V came to 7 bases and at J to 2 bases, leaving 6 bases not matched to a gene. CDR3 DNA: TGCAGCGCTTCAGGGGGCCCGACTAATGAAAAACTGTTTTTT. This encodes CSASGGPTNEKLFF. Complete variable domain (other parts from reference TRBV29-1 and TRBJ1-4): SAVISQKPSRDICQRGTSLTIQCQVDSQVTMMFWYRQQPGQSLTLIATANQGSEATYESGFVIDKFPISRPNLTFSTLTVSNMSPEDSSIYLCSASGGPTNEKLFFGSGTQLSVL.

J is TRBJ2-7 and V is TRBV9; tentative D call: TRBD2 (6 bases). The germline gives CDR1 SGDLS, CDR2 YYNGEE. The CDR3 is 15 amino acids. V was shortened by 0 bases and J by 4 bases, with 14 bases between the two germline ends. This CDR3 reads CASSVGGSGGYEQYF. In nucleotides, the CDR3 is TGTGCCAGCAGCGTAGGGGGTAGCGGAGGTTACGAGCAGTACTTC.

This chain joins TRBV28 and TRBJ2-3; 8 bases are shared with TRBD2. CDR1 and CDR2 (germline): MDHEN, SYDVKM. The CDR3 spans 14 residues. Unmatched junction bases numbered 7, after V lost 7 bases and J lost 4 bases. The chain's CDR3 is CASILAGRADTQYF. The CDR3 coding sequence is TGTGCCAGCATTCTAGCGGGTCGCGCAGATACGCAGTATTTT.

This rearrangement joins TRBV3-1 (or the pseudogene TRBV3-2) to TRBJ1-1, with D uncertain. V lost 2 bases and J 5 bases, leaving 9 bases between the germline ends. The CDR3 has 13 residues. Germline-derived CDR1 and CDR2 are LGHDT and YNNKEL (reference sequence). The CDR3 loop reads CASSQWSGTEAFF. CDR3 DNA: TGTGCCAGCAGCCAATGGTCGGGTACTGAAGCTTTCTTT.

The DNA of the CDR3 is TGTGCCAGCAGCGTAGGAGGTGGAAGTCAGCCCCAGCATTTT. This codes for CASSVGGGSQPQHF. V gene TRBV9 combines with J gene TRBJ1-5; the D is unclear. The CDR3 loop spans 14 amino acids. Between the trimmed V and J ends, which lost 0 bases and 6 bases, there was a span of 10 bases. Germline V gives CDR1 SGDLS, CDR2 YYNGEE.

This rearrangement joins TRBV4-2 to TRBJ2-7; TRBD1 might be the D (6 bases). With 1 base removed from V and 2 bases from J, the gap between germline ends came to 9 bases. CDR1 is LGHNA and CDR2 is YNFKEQ in the germline V gene. The CDR3 covers 14 residues. The CDR3 coding sequence is TGTGCCAGCAGCCAAGCAGGGGAACCCTACGAGCAGTACTTC. The encoded protein is CASSQAGEPYEQYF.

The V gene is TRBV5-6, the J gene TRBJ1-2; the D gene is possibly TRBD1 (6 bases). The CDR3 length is 15 residues. The germline V gene has CDR1 SGHDT and CDR2 YYEEEE. Trimming pared 1 base from V and 8 bases from J, leaving 18 bases between. The chain's CDR3 is CASSLLRGARKGYTF. The DNA for the CDR3 is TGTGCCAGCAGCTTGTTACGGGGGGCACGTAAGGGCTACACCTTC.

The J gene is TRBJ1-2, the V gene TRBV5-5; D might be TRBD1 (6 bases). V lost 5 bases and J lost 7, with 21 bases in between. The CDR3 is 15 residues long. CDR1 is SGHKS and CDR2 is YYEKEE in the germline V gene (reference sequence). CDR3 nucleotides: TGTGCCAGCAGTTCCGGACAAGGGGGTATTGGTGGCTACACCTTC. It yields the protein CASSSGQGGIGGYTF.

V is TRBV7-9 and J is TRBJ1-2; D is undetermined. V was cut by 7 bases and J by 7 bases, with 28 bases left in between. The CDR3 has 17 amino acids. Per the germline V gene, CDR1 is SEHNR and CDR2 is FQNEAQ (reference sequence). CDR3 in amino acids: CASTHYGGGAAYSGYTF. In DNA form, the CDR3 reads TGTGCCAGCACCCATTACGGCGGCGGAGCGGCATATAGTGGCTACACCTTC.

The V and J genes are TRBV30 and TRBJ1-2; 7 nucleotides line up with TRBD1. Germline loops: CDR1 GTSNPN, CDR2 SVGIG (reference sequence). The CDR3 runs to 17 residues. With V trimmed by 4 bases and J by 1 base, 15 bases remained unmatched. The chain's CDR3 is CAWTDAGGWDLNYGYTF. DNA for the CDR3: TGTGCCTGGACTGATGCAGGGGGTTGGGACCTTAACTATGGCTACACCTTC.